These T cell receptor beta chains were read from a single sample in a study of T-cell memory formation after mild COVID-19. In TCRdb, the 5' RACE reads were re-called with MiXCR into one record per CDR3 protein. Of over 150,000 distinct CDR3 sequences listed, about 21% are singletons. Sequenced sample: PBMCs or a T cell subset sorted from them (not recorded which). The receptors were sampled from an adult woman who had mild COVID-19 (a few samples of this study predate the infection). Cell type and time point are not known. The CDR3 runs from the conserved cysteine through the conserved F or W. A D gene is named only where the DNA matches it firmly. Expanded clones get a size class; other rows say once, few or many, or leave the size out.

abundance	v_gene	d_gene	j_gene	CDR3nt	CDR3aa
few	TRBV5-5	TRBD2	TRBJ2-1	TGTGCCAGCAGCTGGGGACTAGCGGGAAACAATGAGCAGTTCTTC	CASSWGLAGNNEQFF
-	TRBV20-1	-	TRBJ2-7	TGCAGTGCTAGAGCCGGGCCTCGCACCTACGAGCAGTACTTC	CSARAGPRTYEQYF
few	TRBV7-6	-	TRBJ2-1	TGTGCCAGCAGCTTCTCGGGGCCCGATGAGCAGTTCTTC	CASSFSGPDEQFF
-	TRBV4-1	TRBD1	TRBJ2-7	TGCGCCAGCAGCCTTATAGGGACAGGGACCTACGAGCAGTACTTC	CASSLIGTGTYEQYF
-	TRBV9	-	TRBJ2-3	TGTGCCAGCAGCGTAGAAGCAGTCACAGATACGCAGTATTTT	CASSVEAVTDTQYF
few	TRBV7-2	TRBD2	TRBJ2-1	TGTGCCAGCAGCTTAATCCTAGCGGGGGGGGTTGAGCAGTTCTTC	CASSLILAGGVEQFF
few	TRBV29-1	-	TRBJ2-7	TGCAGCGCACGGAAAGGGGATTTCTACGAGCAGTACTTC	CSARKGDFYEQYF
once	TRBV4-2	-	TRBJ2-3	TGTGCCAGCAGCCAACTAGCGCCCACGGATACGCAGTATTTT	CASSQLAPTDTQYF
few	TRBV20-1	TRBD2	TRBJ2-1	TGCAGTGGGACTAGCGGGAGGGCCAGATCGGATGAGCAGTTCTTC	CSGTSGRARSDEQFF
-	TRBV25-1	-	TRBJ1-2	TGTGCCAGCAGTGATCCCAGTGGGAGGGGTTACACCTTC	CASSDPSGRGYTF
-	TRBV4-2	-	TRBJ2-7	TGTGCCAGCAGCCAAGCTTTAGGTCCTTTCTCCTACGAGCAGTACTTC	CASSQALGPFSYEQYF
few	TRBV20-1	TRBD1	TRBJ2-5	TGCAGTGCTGAAATCGGGACAGACGTGCACGGGACCCAGTACTTC	CSAEIGTDVHGTQYF
-	TRBV29-1	-	TRBJ2-7	TGCAGCGTTGAAGGGTCCGGGGGGACAGGCTACGAGCAGTACTTC	CSVEGSGGTGYEQYF
-	TRBV13	-	TRBJ2-7	TGTGCCAGCAGCCCCGGCAGGAACTACGAGCAGTACTTC	CASSPGRNYEQYF
few	TRBV7-8	-	TRBJ1-5	TGTGCCAGCAGCACCGCCTTTGAACAGCCCCAGCATTTT	CASSTAFEQPQHF
few	TRBV2	-	TRBJ2-3	TGTGCCAGCAGTGAAGAGGGTTCGGCAGATACGCAGTATTTT	CASSEEGSADTQYF
few	TRBV12-3/TRBV12-4	-	TRBJ2-2	TGTGCCAGCAGTTCCTCTGAGGCCAACACCGGGGAGCTGTTTTTT	CASSSSEANTGELFF
-	TRBV4-1	-	TRBJ2-5	TGCGCCAGCAGCCAAGATCGGGTCATCCCGCAGTACTTC	CASSQDRVIPQYF
-	TRBV5-3	-	TRBJ1-2	TGTGCCAGAAGCTTGGGGCAGATCTGCTACACCTTC	CARSLGQICYTF
-	TRBV28	-	TRBJ1-3	TGTGCCAGCACCTTCCTATCTCCCGGGGGCTCGGCTGGAAACACCATATATTTT	CASTFLSPGGSAGNTIYF
few	TRBV5-1	-	TRBJ2-7	TGCGCCAGCAGCTTGGTCGGGAGCGGAAGCGAGCAGTACTTC	CASSLVGSGSEQYF
many	TRBV6-2/TRBV6-3	TRBD2	TRBJ2-3	TGTGCCAGCAGAAAGATGGGACTAGCGGGAGCAGATACGCAGTATTTT	CASRKMGLAGADTQYF
-	TRBV11-2	TRBD2	TRBJ2-1	TGTGCCAGCAGCCTCGAGGGCGGGGGATTCAATGAGCAGTTCTTC	CASSLEGGGFNEQFF
-	TRBV12-3/TRBV12-4	-	TRBJ2-5	TGTGCCAGCAGTTTTTCCGCGGGGCTACAAGAGACCCAGTACTTC	CASSFSAGLQETQYF
few	TRBV7-9	-	TRBJ2-5	TGTGCCAGCAGCGTGACTACGCAAGAGACCCAGTACTTC	CASSVTTQETQYF
-	TRBV7-9	-	TRBJ1-1	TGTGCCAGCAGCTTACCAAGCACTGAAGCTTTCTTT	CASSLPSTEAFF